What follows is one TCR beta chain and its context. This CDR3 spans 17 amino acids. The ends were cut back, 4 bases at V and 4 bases at J, with 21 bases in the middle. The germline CDR1 and CDR2 sequences are SGHDN and FVKESK. This sample stems from a study of blood T cell repertoires in COVID-19. As for the study in general: The United States, Italy and Spain were the sources of the acute and convalescent COVID-19 samples.

Under the authors' procedure: Cell counts per sample came from amplifying reference gene primers. Measured with immunoSEQ multiplex PCR; TCRdb has only the in-frame clones, and not every one. V, J and clone size reflect that table, while D and trimming were determined from the DNA. Of around 300,000 clones in the sample, over 75% were seen once. In terms of age and location, participants ranged from roughly 18 to 95 years and lived in under 30 US areas. Which cohort a participant joined came from the clinical history participants gave. The chain employs TRBV14 and TRBJ2-3; tentatively, D is TRBD1 (6 bases). The sequencing sample was made of PBMCs or T cells enriched from blood (not recorded which). The sequence came from a woman aged 30 to 39 who had recovered from COVID-19. Here the CDR3 reads CASSPADHRVGADTQYF. The CDR3 nucleotides read TGTGCCAGCAGCCCAGCAGATCACAGGGTGGGTGCAGATACGCAGTATTTT. The entire variable domain, with the rest obtained from reference TRBV14 and TRBJ2-3, is as follows: EAGVTQFPSHSVIEKGQTVTLRCDPISGHDNLYWYRRVMGKEIKFLLHFVKESKQDESGMPNNRFLAERTGGTYSTLKVQPAELEDSGVYFCASSPADHRVGADTQYFGPGTRLTVL.